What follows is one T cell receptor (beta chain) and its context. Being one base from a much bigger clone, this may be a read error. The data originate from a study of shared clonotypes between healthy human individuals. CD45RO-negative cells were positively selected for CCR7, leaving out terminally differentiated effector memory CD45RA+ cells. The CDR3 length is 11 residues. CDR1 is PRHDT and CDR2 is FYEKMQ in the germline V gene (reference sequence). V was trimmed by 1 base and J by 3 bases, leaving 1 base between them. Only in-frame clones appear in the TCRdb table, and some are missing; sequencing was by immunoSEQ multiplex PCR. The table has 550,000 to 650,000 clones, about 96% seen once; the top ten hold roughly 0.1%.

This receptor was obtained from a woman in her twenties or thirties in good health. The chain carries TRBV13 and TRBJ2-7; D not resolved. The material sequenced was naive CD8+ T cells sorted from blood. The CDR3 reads CASSLDYEQYF. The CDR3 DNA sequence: TGTGCCAGCAGCTTAGACTACGAGCAGTACTTC.